This T cell receptor beta chain is from a study of neurological immune-mediated disorders. Broader study findings: HTLV-1-associated myelopathy ranked highest for TCR clonal expansion and multiple sclerosis lowest, beneath healthy controls.

This clonotype occurred many times. Its antigen is not identified. The CDR3 runs to 15 residues. Germline V lookup: CDR1 SGHRS, CDR2 YFSETQ. V was cut by 2 bases and J by 2 bases, with 11 bases left in between. 5'RACE with 10-nucleotide random UMIs generated the cDNA. A single record per CDR3 protein comes from TCRdb applying MiXCR to the 5' RACE reads. Of about 30,000 distinct CDR3 sequences in the sample, approximately 5% were seen once. Sequencing input: CD4+ T cells from blood. V gene TRBV5-1 combines with J gene TRBJ2-1; D is possibly TRBD1 (5 bases). The TCR comes from a woman between 50 and 59 years old in good health. The CDR3 DNA is TGCGCCAGCAGCTTCTCCCCGGACACCTACAATGAGCAGTTCTTC. Protein product: CASSFSPDTYNEQFF.